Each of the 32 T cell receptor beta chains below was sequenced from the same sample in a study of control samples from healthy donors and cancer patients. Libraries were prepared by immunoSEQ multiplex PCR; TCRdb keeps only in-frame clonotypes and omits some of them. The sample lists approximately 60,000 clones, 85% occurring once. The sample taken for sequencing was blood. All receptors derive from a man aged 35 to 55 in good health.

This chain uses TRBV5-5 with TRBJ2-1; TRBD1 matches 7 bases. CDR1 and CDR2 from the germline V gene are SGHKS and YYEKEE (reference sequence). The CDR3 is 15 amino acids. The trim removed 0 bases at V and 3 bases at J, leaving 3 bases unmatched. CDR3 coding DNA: TGTGCCAGCAGCTTGGGCCCAGGGGGCTACAATGAGCAGTTCTTC. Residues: CASSLGPGGYNEQFF.

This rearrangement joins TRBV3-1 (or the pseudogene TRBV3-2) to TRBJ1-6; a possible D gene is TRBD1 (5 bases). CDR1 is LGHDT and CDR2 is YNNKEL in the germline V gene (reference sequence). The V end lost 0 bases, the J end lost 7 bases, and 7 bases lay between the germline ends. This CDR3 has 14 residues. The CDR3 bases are TGTGCCAGCAGCCAAGATGGGGGGAATTCACCCCTCCACTTT. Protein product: CASSQDGGNSPLHF.

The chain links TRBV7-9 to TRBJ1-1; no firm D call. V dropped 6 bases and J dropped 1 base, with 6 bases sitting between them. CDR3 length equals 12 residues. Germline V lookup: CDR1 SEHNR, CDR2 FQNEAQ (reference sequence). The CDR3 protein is CASSLTNTEAFF. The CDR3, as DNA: TGTGCCAGCAGTCTTACGAACACTGAAGCTTTCTTT.

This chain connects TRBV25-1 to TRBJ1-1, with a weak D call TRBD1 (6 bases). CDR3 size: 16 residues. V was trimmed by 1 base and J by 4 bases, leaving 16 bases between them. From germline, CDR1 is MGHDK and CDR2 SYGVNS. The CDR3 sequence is CASSESAGELGTEAFF. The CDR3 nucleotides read TGTGCCAGCAGTGAATCAGCAGGGGAGTTAGGCACTGAAGCTTTCTTT.

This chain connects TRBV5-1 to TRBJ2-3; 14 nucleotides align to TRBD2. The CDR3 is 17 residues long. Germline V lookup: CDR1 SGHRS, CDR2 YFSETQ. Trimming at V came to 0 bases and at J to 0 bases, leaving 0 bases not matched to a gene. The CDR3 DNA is TGCGCCAGCAGCTTGGGACTAGCGGGGGGGAGCACAGATACGCAGTATTTT. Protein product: CASSLGLAGGSTDTQYF.

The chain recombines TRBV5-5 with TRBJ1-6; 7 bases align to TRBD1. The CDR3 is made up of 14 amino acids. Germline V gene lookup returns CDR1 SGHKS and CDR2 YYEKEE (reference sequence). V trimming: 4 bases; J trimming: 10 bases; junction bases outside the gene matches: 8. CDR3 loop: CASSQTGSGSPLHF. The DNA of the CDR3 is TGTGCCAGCAGCCAGACAGGGTCGGGATCACCCCTCCACTTT.

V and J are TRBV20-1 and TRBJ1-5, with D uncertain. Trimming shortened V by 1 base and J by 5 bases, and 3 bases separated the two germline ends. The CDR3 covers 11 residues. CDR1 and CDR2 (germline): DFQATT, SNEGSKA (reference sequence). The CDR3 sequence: CSARVDQPQHF. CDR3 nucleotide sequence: TGCAGTGCTAGAGTCGATCAGCCCCAGCATTTT.

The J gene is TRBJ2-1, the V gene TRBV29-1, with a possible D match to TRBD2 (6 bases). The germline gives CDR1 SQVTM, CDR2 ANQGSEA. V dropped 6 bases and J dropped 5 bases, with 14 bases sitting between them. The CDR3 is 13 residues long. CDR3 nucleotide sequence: TGCAGCGTCGTGAGACTAGAAGACAATGAGCAGTTCTTC. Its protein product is CSVVRLEDNEQFF.

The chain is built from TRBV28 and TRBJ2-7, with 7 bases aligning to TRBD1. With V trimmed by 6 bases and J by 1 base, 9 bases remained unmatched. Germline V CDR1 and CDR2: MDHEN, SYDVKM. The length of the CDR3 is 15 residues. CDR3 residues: CASRGQTGWSYEQYF. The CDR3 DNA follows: TGTGCCAGCAGAGGACAGACAGGGTGGTCCTACGAGCAGTACTTC.

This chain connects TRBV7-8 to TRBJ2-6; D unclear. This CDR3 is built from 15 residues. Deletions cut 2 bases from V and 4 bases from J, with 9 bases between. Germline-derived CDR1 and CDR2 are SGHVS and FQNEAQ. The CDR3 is CASSLLVAGANVLTF. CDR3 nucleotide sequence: TGTGCCAGCAGCTTACTCGTGGCGGGGGCCAACGTCCTGACTTTC.

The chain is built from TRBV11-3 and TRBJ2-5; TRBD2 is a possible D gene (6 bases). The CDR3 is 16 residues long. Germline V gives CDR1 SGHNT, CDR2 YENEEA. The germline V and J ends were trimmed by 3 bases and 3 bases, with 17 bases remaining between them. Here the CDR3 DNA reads TGTGCCAGCAGCTTCGGGGCGGGGACCGCGGAAGAGACCCAGTACTTC. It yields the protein CASSFGAGTAEETQYF.

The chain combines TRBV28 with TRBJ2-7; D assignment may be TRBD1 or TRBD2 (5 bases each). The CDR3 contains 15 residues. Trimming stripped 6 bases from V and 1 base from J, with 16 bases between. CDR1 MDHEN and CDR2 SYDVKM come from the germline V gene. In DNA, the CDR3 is TGTGCCAGCAGACCTGGGGGTGGCGGATCCTACGAGCAGTACTTC. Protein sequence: CASRPGGGGSYEQYF.

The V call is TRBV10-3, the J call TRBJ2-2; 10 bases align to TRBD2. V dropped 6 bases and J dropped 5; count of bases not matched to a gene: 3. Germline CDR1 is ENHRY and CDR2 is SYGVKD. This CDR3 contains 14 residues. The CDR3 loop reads CAIRASGGTGELFF. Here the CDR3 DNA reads TGTGCCATCAGGGCTAGCGGGGGAACCGGGGAGCTGTTTTTT.

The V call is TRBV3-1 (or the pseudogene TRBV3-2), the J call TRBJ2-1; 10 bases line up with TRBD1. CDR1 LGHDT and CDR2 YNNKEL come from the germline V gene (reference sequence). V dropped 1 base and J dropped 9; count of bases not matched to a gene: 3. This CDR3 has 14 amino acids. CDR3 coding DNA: TGTGCCAGCAGCCAAGTGGGACAGGGGTTTGAGCAGTTCTTC. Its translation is CASSQVGQGFEQFF.

CDR3 coding DNA: TGTGCCAGCAGCTTACGCGCTGGGGAGCCGGGCCTGGCGCTGTTTTTT. Its translation is CASSLRAGEPGLALFF. The gene calls are TRBV7-9 and TRBJ2-2; tentatively, D is TRBD2 (5 bases). CDR1 and CDR2 from the germline V gene are SEHNR and FQNEAQ (reference sequence). This CDR3 is 16 amino acids long. V dropped 2 bases and J dropped 13 bases, with 23 bases sitting between them.

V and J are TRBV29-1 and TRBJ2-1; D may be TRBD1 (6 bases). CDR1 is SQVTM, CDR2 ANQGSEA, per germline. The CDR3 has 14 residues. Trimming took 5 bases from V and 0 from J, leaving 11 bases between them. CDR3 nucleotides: TGCAGCGTTTTCGGACAGAGCTCCTACAATGAGCAGTTCTTC. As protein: CSVFGQSSYNEQFF.

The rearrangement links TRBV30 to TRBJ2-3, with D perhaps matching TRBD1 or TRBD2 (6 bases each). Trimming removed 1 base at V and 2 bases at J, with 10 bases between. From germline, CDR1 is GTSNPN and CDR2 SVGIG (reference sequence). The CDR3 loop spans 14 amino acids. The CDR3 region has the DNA TGTGCCTGGAGTGGGGGGGCTCCCACAGATACGCAGTATTTT. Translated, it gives CAWSGGAPTDTQYF.

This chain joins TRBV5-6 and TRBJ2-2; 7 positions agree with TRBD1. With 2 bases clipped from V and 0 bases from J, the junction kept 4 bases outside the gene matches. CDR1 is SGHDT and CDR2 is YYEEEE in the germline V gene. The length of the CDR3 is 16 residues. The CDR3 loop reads CASSLRQGTNTGELFF. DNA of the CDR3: TGTGCCAGCAGCTTACGACAGGGAACGAACACCGGGGAGCTGTTTTTT.

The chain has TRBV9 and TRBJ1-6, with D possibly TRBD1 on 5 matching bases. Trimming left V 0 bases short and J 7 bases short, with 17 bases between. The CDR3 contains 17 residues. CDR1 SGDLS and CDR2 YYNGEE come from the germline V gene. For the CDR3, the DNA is TGTGCCAGCAGCGTAGAGGGGTCGGGCGCCAGGAATTCACCCCTCCACTTT. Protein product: CASSVEGSGARNSPLHF.

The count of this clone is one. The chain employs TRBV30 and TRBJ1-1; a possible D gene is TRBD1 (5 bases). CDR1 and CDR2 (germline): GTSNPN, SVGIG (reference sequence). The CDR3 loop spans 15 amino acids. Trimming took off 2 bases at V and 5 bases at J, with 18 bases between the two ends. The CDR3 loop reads CAWSSKGRPGTEAFF. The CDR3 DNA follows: TGTGCCTGGAGTTCAAAGGGACGGCCGGGGACTGAAGCTTTCTTT.

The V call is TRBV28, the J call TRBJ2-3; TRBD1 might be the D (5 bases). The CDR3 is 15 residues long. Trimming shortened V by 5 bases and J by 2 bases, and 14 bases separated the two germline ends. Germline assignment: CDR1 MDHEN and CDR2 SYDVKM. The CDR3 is CASSQQQGFTDTQYF. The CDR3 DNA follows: TGTGCCAGCAGTCAGCAGCAGGGATTCACAGATACGCAGTATTTT.

CDR3 sequence: CATSNGGKNTEAFF. DNA for the CDR3: TGTGCCACCAGCAACGGAGGGAAGAACACTGAAGCTTTCTTT. The chain uses TRBV15 and TRBJ1-1, with D hard to call. The germline V and J ends were trimmed by 4 bases and 1 base, with 10 bases remaining between them. CDR1 and CDR2 from the germline V gene are LNHNV and YYDKDF (reference sequence). The CDR3 extends over 14 amino acids.

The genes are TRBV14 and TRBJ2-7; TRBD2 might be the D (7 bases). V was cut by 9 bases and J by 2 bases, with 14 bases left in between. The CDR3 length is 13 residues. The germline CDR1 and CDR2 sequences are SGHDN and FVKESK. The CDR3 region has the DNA TGTGCCAGTGGGGGGGGCAACACCTACGAGCAGTACTTC. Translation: CASGGGNTYEQYF.

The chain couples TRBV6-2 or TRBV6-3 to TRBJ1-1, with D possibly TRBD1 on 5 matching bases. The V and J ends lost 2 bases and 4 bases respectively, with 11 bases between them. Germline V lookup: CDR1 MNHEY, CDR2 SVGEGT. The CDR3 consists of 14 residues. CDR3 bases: TGTGCCAGCAGTTACAGAGGTACAGGCACTGAAGCTTTCTTT. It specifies CASSYRGTGTEAFF.

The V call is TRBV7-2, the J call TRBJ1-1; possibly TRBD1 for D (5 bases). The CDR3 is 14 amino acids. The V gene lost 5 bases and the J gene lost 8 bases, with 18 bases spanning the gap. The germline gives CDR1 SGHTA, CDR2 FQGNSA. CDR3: CASSPDGAVGEAFF. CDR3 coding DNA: TGTGCCAGCAGCCCAGATGGGGCAGTCGGGGAAGCTTTCTTT.

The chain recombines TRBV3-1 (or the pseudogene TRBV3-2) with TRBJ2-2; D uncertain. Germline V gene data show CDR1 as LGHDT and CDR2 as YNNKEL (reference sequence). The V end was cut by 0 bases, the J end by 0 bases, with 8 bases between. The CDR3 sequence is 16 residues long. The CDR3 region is CASSQEWGTNTGELFF. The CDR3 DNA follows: TGTGCCAGCAGCCAAGAGTGGGGAACGAACACCGGGGAGCTGTTTTTT.

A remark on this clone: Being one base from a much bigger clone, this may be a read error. Written as DNA, the CDR3 is TGTGCCAGCAGGAAACCGGGACAGAACACTGAAGCTTTCTTT. Amino acid sequence: CASRKPGQNTEAFF. The rearrangement uses TRBV6-5 and TRBJ1-1, with D possibly matching TRBD1 (6 bases). Germline-derived CDR1 and CDR2 are MNHEY and SVGAGI. V was shortened by 6 bases and J by 1 base, with 12 bases between the two germline ends. CDR3 length: 14 amino acids.

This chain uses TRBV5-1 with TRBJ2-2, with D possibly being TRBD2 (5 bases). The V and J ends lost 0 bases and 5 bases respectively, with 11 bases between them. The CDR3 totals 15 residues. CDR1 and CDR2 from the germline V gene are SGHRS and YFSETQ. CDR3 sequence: CASSLERVATGELFF. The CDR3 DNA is TGCGCCAGCAGCTTGGAGAGGGTAGCTACCGGGGAGCTGTTTTTT.

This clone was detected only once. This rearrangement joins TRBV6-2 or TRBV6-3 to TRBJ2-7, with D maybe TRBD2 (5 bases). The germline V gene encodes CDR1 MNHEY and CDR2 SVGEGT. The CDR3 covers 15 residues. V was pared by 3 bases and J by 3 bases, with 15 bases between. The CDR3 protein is CASSYRDYGGYEQYF. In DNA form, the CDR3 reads TGTGCCAGCAGTTATCGAGACTACGGAGGCTACGAGCAGTACTTC.

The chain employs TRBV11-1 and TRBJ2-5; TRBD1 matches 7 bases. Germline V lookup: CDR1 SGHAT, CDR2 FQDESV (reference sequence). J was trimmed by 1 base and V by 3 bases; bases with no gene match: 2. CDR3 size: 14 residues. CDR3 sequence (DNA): TGTGCCAGCAGCTTCCGGGACAGCCAAGAGACCCAGTACTTC. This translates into CASSFRDSQETQYF. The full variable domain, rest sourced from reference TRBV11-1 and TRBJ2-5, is EAEVAQSPRYKITEKSQAVAFWCDPISGHATLYWYRQILGQGPELLVQFQDESVVDDSQLPKDRFSAERLKGVDSTLKIQPAELGDSAMYLCASSFRDSQETQYFGPGTRLLVL.

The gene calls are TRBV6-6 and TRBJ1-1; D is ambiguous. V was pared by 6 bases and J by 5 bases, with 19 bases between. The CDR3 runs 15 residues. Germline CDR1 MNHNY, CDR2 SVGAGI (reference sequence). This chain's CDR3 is CASSERETGGTEAFF. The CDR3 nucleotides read TGTGCCAGCAGCGAGAGGGAGACCGGCGGGACTGAAGCTTTCTTT.

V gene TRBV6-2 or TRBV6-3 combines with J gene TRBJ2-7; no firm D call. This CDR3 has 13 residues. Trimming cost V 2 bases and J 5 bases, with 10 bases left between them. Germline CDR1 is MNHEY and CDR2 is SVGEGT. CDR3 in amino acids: CASSYSQANEQYF. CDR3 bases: TGTGCCAGCAGTTACAGCCAGGCCAACGAGCAGTACTTC.